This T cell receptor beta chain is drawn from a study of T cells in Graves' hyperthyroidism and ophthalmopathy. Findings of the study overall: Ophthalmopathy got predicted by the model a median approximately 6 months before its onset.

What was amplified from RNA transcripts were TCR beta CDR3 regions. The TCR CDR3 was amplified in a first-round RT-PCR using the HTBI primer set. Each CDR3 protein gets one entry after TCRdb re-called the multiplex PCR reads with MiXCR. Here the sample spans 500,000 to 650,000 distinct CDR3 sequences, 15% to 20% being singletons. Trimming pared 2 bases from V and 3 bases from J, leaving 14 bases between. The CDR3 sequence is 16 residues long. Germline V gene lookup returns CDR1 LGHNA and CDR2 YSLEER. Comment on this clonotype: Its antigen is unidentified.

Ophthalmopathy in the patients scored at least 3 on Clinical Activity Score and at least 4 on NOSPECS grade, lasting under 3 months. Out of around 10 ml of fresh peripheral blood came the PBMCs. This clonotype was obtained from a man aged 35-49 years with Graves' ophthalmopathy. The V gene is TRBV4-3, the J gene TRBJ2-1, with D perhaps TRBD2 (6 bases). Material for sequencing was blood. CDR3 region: CASSQLSGGNYNEQFF. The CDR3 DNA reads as TGCGCCAGCAGCCAACTTAGCGGTGGTAACTACAATGAGCAGTTCTTC.